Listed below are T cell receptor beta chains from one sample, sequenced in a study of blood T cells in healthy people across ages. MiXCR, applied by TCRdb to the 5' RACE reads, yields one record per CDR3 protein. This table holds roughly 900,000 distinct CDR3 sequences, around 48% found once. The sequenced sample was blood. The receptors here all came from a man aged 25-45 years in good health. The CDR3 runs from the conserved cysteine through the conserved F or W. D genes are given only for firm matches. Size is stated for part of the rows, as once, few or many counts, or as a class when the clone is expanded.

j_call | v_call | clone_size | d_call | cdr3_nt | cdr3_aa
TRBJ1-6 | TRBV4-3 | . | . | TGCGCCAGCAGCCAGTGGACAGTCGAGGATTCACCCCTCCACTTT | CASSQWTVEDSPLHF
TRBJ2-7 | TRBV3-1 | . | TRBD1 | TGTGCCAGCAGCAACAACAGGGGCGAGCAGTACTTC | CASSNNRGEQYF
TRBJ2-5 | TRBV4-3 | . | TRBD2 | TGCGCCAGCAGCTACCGACTAGCGGGGGCCCAAGAGACCCAGTACTTC | CASSYRLAGAQETQYF
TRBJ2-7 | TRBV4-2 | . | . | TGTGCCAGCAGCCAAGGCTTGGTTAGCGGTACCTACGAGCAGTACTTC | CASSQGLVSGTYEQYF
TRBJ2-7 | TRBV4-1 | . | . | TGCGCCAGCAGCCAAGGGCGGATTCGAGTGGACGAGCAGTACTTC | CASSQGRIRVDEQYF
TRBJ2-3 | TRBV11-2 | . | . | TGTGCCAGCAGCCGTTCGACGGTTACAGATACGCAGTATTTT | CASSRSTVTDTQYF
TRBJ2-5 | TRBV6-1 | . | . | TGTGCCAGCAGTGAAGAGGGGGGACTCTACAATGAGCAGTACTTC | CASSEEGGLYNEQYF
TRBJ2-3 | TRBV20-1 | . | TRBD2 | TGCAGTGCTGAAGCGGGGGGGACAGATACGCAGTATTTT | CSAEAGGTDTQYF
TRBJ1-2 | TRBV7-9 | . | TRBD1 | TGTGCCAGCAGCTTAGCGAAAGGACAGGGACCCTCTTACTATGGCTACACCTTC | CASSLAKGQGPSYYGYTF
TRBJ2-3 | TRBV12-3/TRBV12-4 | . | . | TGTGCCAGCAGTTTCTTAGAGGGGGATACGCAGTATTTT | CASSFLEGDTQYF
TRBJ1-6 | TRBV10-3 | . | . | TGTGCCATCAAGGACTCTCTTAATTCACCCCTCCACTTT | CAIKDSLNSPLHF
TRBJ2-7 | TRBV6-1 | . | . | TGTGCCAGCAGTGAAATGAGGCAGGGGAGCTCCTACGAGCAGTACTTC | CASSEMRQGSSYEQYF
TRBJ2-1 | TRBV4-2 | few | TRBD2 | TGTGCCAGCAGCGAAGCGACCAGCGGGGGGGACAATGAGCAGTTCTTC | CASSEATSGGDNEQFF
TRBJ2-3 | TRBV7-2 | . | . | TGTGCCAGCAGCTTTCGTACGCAGTATTTT | CASSFRTQYF
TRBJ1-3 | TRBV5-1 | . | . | TGCGCCAGCAGCTTGGTCGGCAGCCTCTCTGGAAACACCATATATTTT | CASSLVGSLSGNTIYF
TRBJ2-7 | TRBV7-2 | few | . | TGTGCCAGCAGCTCGGGACTGCGCACCTACGAGCAGTACTTC | CASSSGLRTYEQYF
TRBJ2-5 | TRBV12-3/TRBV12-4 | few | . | TGTGCCAGCAGTTTCGGACGGGAACAAGAGACCCAGTACTTC | CASSFGREQETQYF
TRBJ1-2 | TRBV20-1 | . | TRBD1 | TGCAGTGCTGAAGTGAGCGGACAGGGTGGCGGCTACACCTTC | CSAEVSGQGGGYTF
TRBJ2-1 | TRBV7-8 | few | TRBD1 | TGTGCCAGCAGCTTAGATCGGACAGGGGTAAATGAGCAGTTCTTC | CASSLDRTGVNEQFF
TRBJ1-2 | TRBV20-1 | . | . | TGCAGTGCTGGACCAGAGGGTGGAGGCTACACCTTC | CSAGPEGGGYTF
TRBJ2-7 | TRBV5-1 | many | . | TGCGCCAGCAGCTTCGCTCTAGGCTACGAGCAGTACTTC | CASSFALGYEQYF
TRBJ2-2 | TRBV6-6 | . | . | TGTGCCAGCAGTCGGGTGTCCGGGGAGCTGTTTTTT | CASSRVSGELFF
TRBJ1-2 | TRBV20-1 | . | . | TGCAGTGCTAGAGGCCCGGACGGGAACTATGGCTACACCTTC | CSARGPDGNYGYTF
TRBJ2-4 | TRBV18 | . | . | TGTGCCAGCTCACCGCAAGGGGGGAGGCAAAACATTCAGTACTTC | CASSPQGGRQNIQYF
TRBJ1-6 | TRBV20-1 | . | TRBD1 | TGCAGTGCCGGGACAGGGGACATCTCCTATAATTCACCCCTCCACTTT | CSAGTGDISYNSPLHF
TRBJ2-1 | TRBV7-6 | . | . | TGTGCCAGGGGGTCGGGACCTTCCTACAATGAGCAGTTCTTC | CARGSGPSYNEQFF
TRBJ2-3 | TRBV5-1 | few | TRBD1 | TGCGCCAGCAGCTTAGGACCCCGGGACAGGGGAACAGATACGCAGTATTTT | CASSLGPRDRGTDTQYF
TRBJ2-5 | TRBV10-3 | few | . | TGTGCCATCAGTGATTCCGGGGAGACCCAGTACTTC | CAISDSGETQYF
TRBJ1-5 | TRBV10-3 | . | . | TGTGCCATCAGTAGAGACGGATCCTATAGCAATCAGCCCCAGCATTTT | CAISRDGSYSNQPQHF
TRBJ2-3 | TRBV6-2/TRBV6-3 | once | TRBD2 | TGTGCCAGCAGTTACGTTCTAGCGGGGGCCCCCCTCACAGATACGCAGTATTTT | CASSYVLAGAPLTDTQYF
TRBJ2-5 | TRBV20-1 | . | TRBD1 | TGCAGTGCGGGAAGGACAGGAACCCAAGAGACCCAGTACTTC | CSAGRTGTQETQYF
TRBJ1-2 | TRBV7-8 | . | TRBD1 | TGTGCCAGCAGCTCGGGACAGGGGGAGAAGGGCTACACCTTC | CASSSGQGEKGYTF
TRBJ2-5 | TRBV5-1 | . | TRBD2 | TGCGCCAGCAGAAAAACCGGGACTAGCGGCCAAGAGACCCAGTACTTC | CASRKTGTSGQETQYF
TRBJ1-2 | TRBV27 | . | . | TGTGCCAGCAGTTCCAGACAGCAAACGTCTAACTATGGCTACACCTTC | CASSSRQQTSNYGYTF
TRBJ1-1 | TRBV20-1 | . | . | TGCAGTACTGGAGGGACGCCGAACACTGAAGCTTTCTTT | CSTGGTPNTEAFF
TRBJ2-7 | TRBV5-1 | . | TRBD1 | TGCGCCAGCAGAGCTTCCGGACAGGGACTCTACGAGCAGTACTTC | CASRASGQGLYEQYF
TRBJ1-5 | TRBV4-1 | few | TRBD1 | TGCGCCAGCAGCCAATCAACAGGGGTCGTTCAGCCCCAGCATTTT | CASSQSTGVVQPQHF
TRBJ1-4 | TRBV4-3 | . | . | TGCGCCAGCAGCCAAGTTGACAGTAGGGGGGCTAATGAAAAACTGTTTTTT | CASSQVDSRGANEKLFF
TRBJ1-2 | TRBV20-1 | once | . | TGCAGTGCCCTGCGGACGACTAATAACTATGGCTACACCTTC | CSALRTTNNYGYTF
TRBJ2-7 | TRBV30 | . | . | TGTGCCTGGGGCGCCCCAGGGTCGTTAAACTACGAGCAGTACTTC | CAWGAPGSLNYEQYF
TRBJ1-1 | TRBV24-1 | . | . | TGTGCCACCAGTGCATCCCAGGGGCTTGGGACTGAAGCTTTCTTT | CATSASQGLGTEAFF
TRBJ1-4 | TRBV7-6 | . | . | TGTGCCAGCAGCTTAGAATACAGTAATGAAAAACTGTTTTTT | CASSLEYSNEKLFF
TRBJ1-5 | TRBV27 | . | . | TGTGCCAGCAGTTTCGAAAGGACGGGCCTCGCAAGACAGCCCCAGCATTTT | CASSFERTGLARQPQHF
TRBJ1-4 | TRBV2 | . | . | TGTGCCAGCAACATGAGGACGGCCGGAAATGAAAAACTGTTTTTT | CASNMRTAGNEKLFF
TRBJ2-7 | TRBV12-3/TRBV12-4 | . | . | TGTGCCAGCAGTCCACCGGGACAACAGTACGAGCGGTACTTC | CASSPPGQQYERYF
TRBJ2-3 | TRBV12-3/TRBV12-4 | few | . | TGTGCCAGCAGTTTGGGGGGGGCGCGAAATACGCAGTATTTT | CASSLGGARNTQYF
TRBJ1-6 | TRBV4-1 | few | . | TGCGCCAGCAGCCGGCCTGTGGATTCACCCCTCCACTTT | CASSRPVDSPLHF
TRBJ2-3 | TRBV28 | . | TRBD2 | TGTGCCAGCAGTCCCCCTGAGCGGGGGGTCACAGATACGCAGTATTTT | CASSPPERGVTDTQYF
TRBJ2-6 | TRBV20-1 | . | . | TGCGGTGCTAGCCCTCTGGGGGGCGGCTCTGGGGCCAACGTCCTGACTTTC | CGASPLGGGSGANVLTF
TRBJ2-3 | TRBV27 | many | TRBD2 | TGTGCCAGCAGTTCCTATGCAGGGACTAGCGGGCGCACAGATACGCAGTATTTT | CASSSYAGTSGRTDTQYF
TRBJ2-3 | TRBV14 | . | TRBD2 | TGTGCCAGCAGCCATAGAGCGGGGCAAAGCACAGATACGCAGTATTTT | CASSHRAGQSTDTQYF